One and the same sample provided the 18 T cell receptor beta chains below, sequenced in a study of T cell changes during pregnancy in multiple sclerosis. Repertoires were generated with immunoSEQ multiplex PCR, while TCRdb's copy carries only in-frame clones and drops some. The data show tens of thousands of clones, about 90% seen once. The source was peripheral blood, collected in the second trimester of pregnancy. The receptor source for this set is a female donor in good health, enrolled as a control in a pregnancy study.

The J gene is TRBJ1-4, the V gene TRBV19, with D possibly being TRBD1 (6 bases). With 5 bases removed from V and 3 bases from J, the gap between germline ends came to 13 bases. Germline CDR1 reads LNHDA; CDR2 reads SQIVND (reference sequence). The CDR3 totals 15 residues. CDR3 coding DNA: TGTGCCAGTAGTGTCGAAGGGGGTCCTAATGAAAAACTGTTTTTT. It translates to CASSVEGGPNEKLFF. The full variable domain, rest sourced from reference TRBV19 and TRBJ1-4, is DGGITQSPKYLFRKEGQNVTLSCEQNLNHDAMYWYRQDPGQGLRLIYYSQIVNDFQKGDIAEGYSVSREKKESFPLTVTSAQKNPTAFYLCASSVEGGPNEKLFFGSGTQLSVL.

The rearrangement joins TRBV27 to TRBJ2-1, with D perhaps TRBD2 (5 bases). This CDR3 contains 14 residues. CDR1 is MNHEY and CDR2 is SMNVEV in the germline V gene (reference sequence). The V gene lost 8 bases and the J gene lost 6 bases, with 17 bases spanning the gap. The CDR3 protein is CASGTWGALNEQFF. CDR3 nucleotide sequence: TGTGCCAGCGGTACCTGGGGAGCTCTCAATGAGCAGTTCTTC.

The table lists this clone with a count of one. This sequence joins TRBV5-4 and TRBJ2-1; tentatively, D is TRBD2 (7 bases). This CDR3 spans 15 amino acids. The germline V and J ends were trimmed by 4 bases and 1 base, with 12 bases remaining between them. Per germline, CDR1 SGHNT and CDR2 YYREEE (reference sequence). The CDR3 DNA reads TGTGCCAGCAGCGACCGGGGGGCATCCTACAATGAGCAGTTCTTC. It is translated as CASSDRGASYNEQFF.

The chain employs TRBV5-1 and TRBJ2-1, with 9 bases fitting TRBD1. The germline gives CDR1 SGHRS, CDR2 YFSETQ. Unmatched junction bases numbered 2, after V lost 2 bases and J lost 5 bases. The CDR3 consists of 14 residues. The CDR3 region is CASSLGQGNNEQFF. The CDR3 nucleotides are TGCGCCAGCAGCTTAGGACAGGGGAACAATGAGCAGTTCTTC.

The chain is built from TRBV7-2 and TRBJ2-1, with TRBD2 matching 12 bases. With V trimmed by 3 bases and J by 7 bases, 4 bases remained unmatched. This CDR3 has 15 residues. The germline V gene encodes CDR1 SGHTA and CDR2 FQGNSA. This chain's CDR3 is CASSFRTSGRNEQFF. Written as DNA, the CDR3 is TGTGCCAGCAGCTTCCGAACTAGCGGGAGGAATGAGCAGTTCTTC. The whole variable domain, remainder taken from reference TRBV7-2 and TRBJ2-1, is GAGVSQSPSNKVTEKGKDVELRCDPISGHTALYWYRQSLGQGLEFLIYFQGNSAPDKSGLPSDRFSAERTGGSVSTLTIQRTQQEDSAVYLCASSFRTSGRNEQFFGPGTRLTVL.

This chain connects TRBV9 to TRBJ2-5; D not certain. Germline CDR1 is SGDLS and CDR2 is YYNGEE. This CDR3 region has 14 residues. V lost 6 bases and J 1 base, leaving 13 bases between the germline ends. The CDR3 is CASTPWRPQETQYF. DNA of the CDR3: TGTGCCAGCACCCCGTGGCGGCCCCAAGAGACCCAGTACTTC.

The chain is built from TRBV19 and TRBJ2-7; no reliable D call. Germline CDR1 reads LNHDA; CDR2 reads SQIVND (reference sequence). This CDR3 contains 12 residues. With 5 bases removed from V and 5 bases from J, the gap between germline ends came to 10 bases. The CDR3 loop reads CASSYGGDEQYF. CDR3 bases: TGTGCCAGTAGTTATGGCGGTGACGAGCAGTACTTC. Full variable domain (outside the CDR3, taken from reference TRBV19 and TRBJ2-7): DGGITQSPKYLFRKEGQNVTLSCEQNLNHDAMYWYRQDPGQGLRLIYYSQIVNDFQKGDIAEGYSVSREKKESFPLTVTSAQKNPTAFYLCASSYGGDEQYFGPGTRLTVT.

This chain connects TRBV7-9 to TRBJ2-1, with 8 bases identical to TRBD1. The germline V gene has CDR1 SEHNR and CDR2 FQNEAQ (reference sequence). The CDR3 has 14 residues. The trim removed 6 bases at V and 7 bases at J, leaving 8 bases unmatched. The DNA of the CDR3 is TGTGCCAGCAGGCGATGGACAGGGACAAATGAGCAGTTCTTC. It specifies CASRRWTGTNEQFF.

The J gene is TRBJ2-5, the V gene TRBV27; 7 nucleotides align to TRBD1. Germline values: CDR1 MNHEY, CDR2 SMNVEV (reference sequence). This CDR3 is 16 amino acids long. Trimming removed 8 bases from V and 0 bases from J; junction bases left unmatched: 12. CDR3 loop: CASPWAGTENQETQYF. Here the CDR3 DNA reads TGTGCCAGCCCTTGGGCCGGGACAGAAAACCAAGAGACCCAGTACTTC.

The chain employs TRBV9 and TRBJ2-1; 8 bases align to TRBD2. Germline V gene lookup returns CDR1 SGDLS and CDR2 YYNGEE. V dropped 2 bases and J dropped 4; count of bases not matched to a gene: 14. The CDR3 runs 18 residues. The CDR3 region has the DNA TGTGCCAGCAGCGTGGGGATGAGCGGGAGTGGGGTATACAATGAGCAGTTCTTC. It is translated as CASSVGMSGSGVYNEQFF.

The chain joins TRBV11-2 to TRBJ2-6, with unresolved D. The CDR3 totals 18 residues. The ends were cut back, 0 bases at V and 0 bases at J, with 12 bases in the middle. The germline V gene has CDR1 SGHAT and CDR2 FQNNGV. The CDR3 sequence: CASSLDWWRSSGANVLTF. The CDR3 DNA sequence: TGTGCCAGCAGCTTAGATTGGTGGAGAAGCTCTGGGGCCAACGTCCTGACTTTC.

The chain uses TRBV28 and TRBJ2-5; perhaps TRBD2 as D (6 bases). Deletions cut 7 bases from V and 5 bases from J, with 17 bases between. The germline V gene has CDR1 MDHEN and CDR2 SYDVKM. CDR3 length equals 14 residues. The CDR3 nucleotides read TGTGCCAGCACAACCCCACGGGAGATGGAGACCCAGTACTTC. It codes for CASTTPREMETQYF.

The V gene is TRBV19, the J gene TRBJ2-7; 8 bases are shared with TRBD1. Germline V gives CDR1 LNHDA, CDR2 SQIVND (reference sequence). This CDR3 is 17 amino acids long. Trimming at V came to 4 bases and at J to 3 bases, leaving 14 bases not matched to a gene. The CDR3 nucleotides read TGTGCCAGTAGTACTAAACTTCGGACAGGGCTAAACTACGAGCAGTACTTC. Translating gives CASSTKLRTGLNYEQYF.

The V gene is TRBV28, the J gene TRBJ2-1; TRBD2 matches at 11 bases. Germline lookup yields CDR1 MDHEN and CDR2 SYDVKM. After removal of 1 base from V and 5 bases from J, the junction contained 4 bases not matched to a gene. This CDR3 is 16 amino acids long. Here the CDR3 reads CASSLSGLAGDNEQFF. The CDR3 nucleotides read TGTGCCAGCAGTTTATCTGGACTAGCGGGTGACAATGAGCAGTTCTTC. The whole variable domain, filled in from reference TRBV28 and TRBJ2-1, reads DVKVTQSSRYLVKRTGEKVFLECVQDMDHENMFWYRQDPGLGLRLIYFSYDVKMKEKGDIPEGYSVSREKKERFSLILESASTNQTSMYLCASSLSGLAGDNEQFFGPGTRLTVL.

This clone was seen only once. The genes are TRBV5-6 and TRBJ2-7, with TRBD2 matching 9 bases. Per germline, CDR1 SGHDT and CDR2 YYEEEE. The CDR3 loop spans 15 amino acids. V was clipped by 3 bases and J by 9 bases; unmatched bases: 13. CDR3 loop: CASSSPGIAGVGQYF. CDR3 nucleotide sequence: TGTGCCAGCAGCTCCCCGGGGATAGCGGGGGTCGGGCAGTACTTC.

CDR3 residues: CASRRRGSEETQYF. CDR3 DNA sequence: TGTGCCAGCAGACGACGAGGGTCGGAAGAGACCCAGTACTTC. The chain couples TRBV7-8 to TRBJ2-5, with a tentative D call TRBD2 (5 bases). Germline values: CDR1 SGHVS, CDR2 FQNEAQ. The V end lost 6 bases, the J end lost 3 bases, and 14 bases lay between the germline ends. This CDR3 has 14 amino acids.

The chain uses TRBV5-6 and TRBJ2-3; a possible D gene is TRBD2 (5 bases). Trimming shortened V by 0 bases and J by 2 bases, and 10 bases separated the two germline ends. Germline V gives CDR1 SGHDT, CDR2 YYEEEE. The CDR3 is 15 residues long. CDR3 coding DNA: TGTGCCAGCAGCTTGGTTGAGCGGTACACAGATACGCAGTATTTT. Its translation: CASSLVERYTDTQYF. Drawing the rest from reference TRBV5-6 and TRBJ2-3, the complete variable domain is DAGVTQSPTHLIKTRGQQVTLRCSPKSGHDTVSWYQQALGQGPQFIFQYYEEEERQRGNFPDRFSGHQFPNYSSELNVNALLLGDSALYLCASSLVERYTDTQYFGPGTRLTVL.

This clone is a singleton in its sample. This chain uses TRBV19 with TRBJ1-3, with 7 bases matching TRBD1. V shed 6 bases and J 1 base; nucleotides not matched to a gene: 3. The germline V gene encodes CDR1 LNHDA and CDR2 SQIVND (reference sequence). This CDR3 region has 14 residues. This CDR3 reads CASRGQESGNTIYF. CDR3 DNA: TGTGCCAGTAGAGGACAGGAATCTGGAAACACCATATATTTT.